The clone carrying this TCR beta chain has a count of ten or more. This record belongs to a study of neurological immune-mediated disorders. TCRdb itself ran the 5' RACE reads through MiXCR, one entry per CDR3 protein. The repertoire holds around 28,000 distinct CDR3 sequences, with about 2.5% as singletons. The receptor was isolated from a woman between 50 and 59 years old with multiple sclerosis. Sequencing used PBMCs.

The CDR3 is CASSFMGGYDNYGYTF. CDR3 in DNA: TGTGCCAGCAGTTTCATGGGCGGATACGATAACTATGGCTACACCTTC. This sequence joins TRBV28 and TRBJ1-2; no clear D. Germline V gene lookup returns CDR1 MDHEN and CDR2 SYDVKM. This CDR3 has 16 residues. V lost 3 bases, J lost 1 base, and 15 bases lay in between.